This TCR beta chain emerged from a study of cytomegalovirus exposure and HLA in healthy donors. Study-wide results and caveats: Among donors in an Asian-associated ancestry cluster, a later analysis reportedly found fewer N-insertions than the roughly 700-donor mean.

The PCR used 60 Vbeta and 13 Jbeta primers. Generated by immunoSEQ multiplex PCR, the TCRdb table keeps only in-frame clones and is missing some. The sample contains under 130,000 clones, approximately 79% of which appear only once. The V gene's germline CDR1 is MNHNY and CDR2 SVGAGI (reference sequence). CDR3 length: 15 amino acids. The V end lost 6 bases, the J end lost 0 bases, and 12 bases lay between the germline ends. Note on this clone: Its target is unknown. The same CDR3 arises from other DNA sequences in this sample as well.

The rearrangement links TRBV6-6 to TRBJ1-3, with D tentatively TRBD1 (6 bases). The TCR sequence derives from a woman between 35 and 50 years old in good health and CMV-seronegative. The sequenced sample was PBMCs. The CDR3 nucleotides read TGTGCCAGCAGCCGCAGGGGCCCCTCTGGAAACACCATATATTTT. This gives the protein CASSRRGPSGNTIYF.